These 9 T cell receptor beta chains originate from one sample sequenced in a study of blood T cell repertoires in COVID-19. Clones were read by immunoSEQ multiplex PCR, and TCRdb kept only the in-frame ones, dropping some. Of some 200,000 clones listed, around 81% were seen once; the top ten hold around 9%. The sample was PBMCs or T cells enriched from blood (not recorded which). These receptors all come from a woman aged 50 to 60 with acute COVID-19.

This rearrangement joins TRBV6-5 to TRBJ2-7, with D maybe TRBD1 (7 bases). Germline V lookup: CDR1 MNHEY, CDR2 SVGAGI. Trimming removed 7 bases at V and 7 bases at J, with 17 bases between. The length of the CDR3 is 13 residues. The CDR3 is CASNPGGRGEQYF. The CDR3 DNA reads as TGTGCCAGCAATCCAGGGGGGCGGGGTGAGCAGTACTTC.

The table lists this clone with a few counts. The genes are TRBV4-2 and TRBJ2-1, with TRBD2 identical over 12 bases. CDR1 is LGHNA, CDR2 YNFKEQ, per germline. J was trimmed by 7 bases and V by 4 bases; bases with no gene match: 11. The CDR3 length is 17 residues. The CDR3 sequence is CASSPATSGSSRNEQFF. CDR3 nucleotides: TGTGCCAGCAGCCCCGCGACTAGCGGGAGTTCCAGAAATGAGCAGTTCTTC.

The genes are TRBV5-1 and TRBJ1-6; D gene unclear. V was trimmed by 0 bases and J by 8 bases, leaving 6 bases between them. Germline lookup yields CDR1 SGHRS and CDR2 YFSETQ. This CDR3 region has 13 residues. The CDR3 nucleotides read TGCGCCAGCAGCTTGGATGAGGATTCACCCCTCCACTTT. Its protein product is CASSLDEDSPLHF.

This rearrangement joins TRBV10-2 to TRBJ2-1; 8 bases are shared with TRBD2. Trimming took 6 bases from V and 5 from J; bases not matched to a gene: 6. The V gene's germline CDR1 is WSHSY and CDR2 SAAADI. This CDR3 is 14 amino acids long. The CDR3 DNA reads as TGCGCCAGCAGACGCGAACTAGCGGACAATGAGCAGTTCTTC. Protein product: CASRRELADNEQFF.

The chain combines TRBV24-1 with TRBJ2-1; TRBD1 matches at 9 bases. The CDR3 runs 16 residues. CDR1 and CDR2 (germline): KGHDR, SFDVKD. V shed 6 bases, J shed 4 bases, and the junction held 9 bases outside the gene matches. The CDR3 DNA reads TGTGCCACCAGTCCAACGGGACAGGGAGCTTACAATGAGCAGTTCTTC. Its translation is CATSPTGQGAYNEQFF.

This clone was counted a few times. The chain has TRBV19 and TRBJ1-2; D is uncertain. The germline V gene has CDR1 LNHDA and CDR2 SQIVND (reference sequence). The CDR3 totals 13 residues. V dropped 6 bases and J dropped 2 bases, with 10 bases sitting between them. CDR3 sequence reads: CASRENTNYGYTF. The CDR3 nucleotides are TGTGCCAGTAGGGAGAACACGAACTATGGCTACACCTTC.

The genes are TRBV4-1 and TRBJ1-5; the match to TRBD1 covers 10 bases. Germline trimming cut 1 base from V and 7 bases from J; bases unmatched to any gene: 4. Per the germline V gene, CDR1 is MGHRA and CDR2 is YSYEKL. The length of the CDR3 is 15 residues. The CDR3 nucleotides are TGCGCCAGCAGCCAAGCCGGGACAGGGGAGCAGCCCCAGCATTTT. It translates to CASSQAGTGEQPQHF.

The V call is TRBV20-1, the J call TRBJ1-2, with no clear D. CDR3 length: 11 amino acids. Germline CDR1 and CDR2: DFQATT and SNEGSKA (reference sequence). Between the trimmed V and J ends, which lost 3 bases and 8 bases, there was a span of 10 bases. CDR3 nucleotide sequence: TGCAGTGCTAGCTACGGGGAAGGCTACACCTTC. It translates to CSASYGEGYTF.

The chain is built from TRBV27 and TRBJ2-1, with 12 bases lining up with TRBD2. Germline V lookup: CDR1 MNHEY, CDR2 SMNVEV (reference sequence). The CDR3 is 16 amino acids. V lost 5 bases to trimming and J lost 6 bases; unmatched junction nucleotides: 8. CDR3 region: CASSTRLAGVRNEQFF. In nucleotides, the CDR3 is TGTGCCAGCAGTACAAGACTAGCGGGAGTCCGCAATGAGCAGTTCTTC.